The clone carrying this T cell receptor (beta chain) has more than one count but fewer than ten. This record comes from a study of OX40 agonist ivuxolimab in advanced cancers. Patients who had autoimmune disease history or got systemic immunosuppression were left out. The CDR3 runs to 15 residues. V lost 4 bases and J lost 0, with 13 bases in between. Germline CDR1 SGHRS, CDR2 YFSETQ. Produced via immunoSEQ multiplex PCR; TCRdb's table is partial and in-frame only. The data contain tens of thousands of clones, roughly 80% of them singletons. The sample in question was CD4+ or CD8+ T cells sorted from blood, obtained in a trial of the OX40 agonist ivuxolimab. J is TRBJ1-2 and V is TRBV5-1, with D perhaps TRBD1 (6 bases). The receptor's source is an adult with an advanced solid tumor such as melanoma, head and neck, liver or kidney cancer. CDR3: CASSIYRDTNYGYTF. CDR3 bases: TGCGCCAGCAGCATCTACAGGGATACTAACTATGGCTACACCTTC.